These 2 T cell receptor beta chains were all obtained from the same sample, sequenced in a study of Graves' ophthalmopathy and Graves' hyperthyroidism. RNA transcripts yielded amplified TCR beta CDR3 regions. Following a first-round RT-PCR that used HTBI primers, a second-round multiplex PCR was carried out. TCRdb used MiXCR to reprocess the multiplex PCR reads, holding one entry per CDR3 protein. The data contain about 210,000 distinct CDR3 sequences, over 25% of them singletons. The sample comprised peripheral blood. The source is a man aged 50-60 years with Graves' ophthalmopathy.

This clonotype was observed at least ten times. An end of the junction does not agree with germline; a read error may underlie this. The J gene is TRBJ2-2, the V gene TRBV13; D remains ambiguous. CDR3 length equals 15 residues. CDR1 PRHDT and CDR2 FYEKMQ come from the germline V gene (reference sequence). CDR3 sequence: CASSLDSPNTGELFF. Here the CDR3 DNA reads TGTGCCAGCAGTTTAGATTCACCCAACACCGGGGAGCTGTTTTTT.

This clonotype was counted at least ten times. CDR3 protein: CASSALAGDYEQYF. The CDR3 bases are TGTGCCAGCAGTGCCTTGGCGGGCGACTACGAGCAGTACTTC. V is TRBV28 and J is TRBJ2-7, with D perhaps TRBD2 (5 bases). Germline V gene lookup returns CDR1 MDHEN and CDR2 SYDVKM. The CDR3 has 14 residues. Trimming took off 5 bases at V and 3 bases at J, with 14 bases between the two ends.